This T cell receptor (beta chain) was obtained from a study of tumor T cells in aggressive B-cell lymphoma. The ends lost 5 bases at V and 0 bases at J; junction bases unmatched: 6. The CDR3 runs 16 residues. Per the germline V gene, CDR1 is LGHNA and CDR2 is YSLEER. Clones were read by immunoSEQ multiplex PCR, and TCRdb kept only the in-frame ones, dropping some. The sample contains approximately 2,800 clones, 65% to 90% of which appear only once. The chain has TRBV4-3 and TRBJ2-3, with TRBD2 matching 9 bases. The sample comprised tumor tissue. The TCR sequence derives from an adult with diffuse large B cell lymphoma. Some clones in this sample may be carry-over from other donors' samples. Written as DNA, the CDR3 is TGCGCCAGCAGCTCGGGACTAGCTACTAGCACAGATACGCAGTATTTT. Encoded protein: CASSSGLATSTDTQYF.